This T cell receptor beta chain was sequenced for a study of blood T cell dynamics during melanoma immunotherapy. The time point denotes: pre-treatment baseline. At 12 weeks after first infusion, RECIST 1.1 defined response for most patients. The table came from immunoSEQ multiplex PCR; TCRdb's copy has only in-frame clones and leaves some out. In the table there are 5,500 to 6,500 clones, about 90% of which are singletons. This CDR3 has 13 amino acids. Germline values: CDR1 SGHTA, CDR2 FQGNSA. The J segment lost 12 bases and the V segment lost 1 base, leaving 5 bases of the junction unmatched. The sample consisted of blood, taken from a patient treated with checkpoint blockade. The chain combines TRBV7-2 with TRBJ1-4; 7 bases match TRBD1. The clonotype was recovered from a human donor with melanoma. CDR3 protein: CASSLVGGQELFF. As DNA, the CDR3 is TGTGCCAGCAGCTTAGTAGGGGGCCAAGAACTGTTTTTT. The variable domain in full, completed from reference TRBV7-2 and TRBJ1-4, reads GAGVSQSPSNKVTEKGKDVELRCDPISGHTALYWYRQSLGQGLEFLIYFQGNSAPDKSGLPSDRFSAERTGGSVSTLTIQRTQQEDSAVYLCASSLVGGQELFFGSGTQLSVL.